The clone carrying this T cell receptor beta chain was found a few times. The data stem from a study of blood T cell repertoires in COVID-19. Original analysis: Nucleated cell counts were estimated from reference gene primer amplification. This table comes from immunoSEQ multiplex PCR, and its TCRdb copy is limited to in-frame clones, with some not included. Clone size and V and J calls were adopted from that table, with D and trimming inferred from the DNA. The repertoire holds 200,000 to 300,000 clones, with approximately 85% as singletons. Seattle patients were enrolled during active infection and followed longitudinally. This CDR3 has 16 amino acids. The germline V gene has CDR1 SGHRS and CDR2 YFSETQ. Trimming removed 3 bases from V and 5 bases from J, with 18 bases in between.

This TCR was recovered from a man in his fifties or sixties with COVID-19, enrolled during active disease. Sample: peripheral blood. The V gene is TRBV5-1, the J gene TRBJ2-1, with D maybe TRBD1 (6 bases). CDR3 amino acids: CASSSGDNRGHNEQFF. Here the CDR3 DNA reads TGCGCCAGCAGCTCCGGGGACAACCGGGGCCACAATGAGCAGTTCTTC.